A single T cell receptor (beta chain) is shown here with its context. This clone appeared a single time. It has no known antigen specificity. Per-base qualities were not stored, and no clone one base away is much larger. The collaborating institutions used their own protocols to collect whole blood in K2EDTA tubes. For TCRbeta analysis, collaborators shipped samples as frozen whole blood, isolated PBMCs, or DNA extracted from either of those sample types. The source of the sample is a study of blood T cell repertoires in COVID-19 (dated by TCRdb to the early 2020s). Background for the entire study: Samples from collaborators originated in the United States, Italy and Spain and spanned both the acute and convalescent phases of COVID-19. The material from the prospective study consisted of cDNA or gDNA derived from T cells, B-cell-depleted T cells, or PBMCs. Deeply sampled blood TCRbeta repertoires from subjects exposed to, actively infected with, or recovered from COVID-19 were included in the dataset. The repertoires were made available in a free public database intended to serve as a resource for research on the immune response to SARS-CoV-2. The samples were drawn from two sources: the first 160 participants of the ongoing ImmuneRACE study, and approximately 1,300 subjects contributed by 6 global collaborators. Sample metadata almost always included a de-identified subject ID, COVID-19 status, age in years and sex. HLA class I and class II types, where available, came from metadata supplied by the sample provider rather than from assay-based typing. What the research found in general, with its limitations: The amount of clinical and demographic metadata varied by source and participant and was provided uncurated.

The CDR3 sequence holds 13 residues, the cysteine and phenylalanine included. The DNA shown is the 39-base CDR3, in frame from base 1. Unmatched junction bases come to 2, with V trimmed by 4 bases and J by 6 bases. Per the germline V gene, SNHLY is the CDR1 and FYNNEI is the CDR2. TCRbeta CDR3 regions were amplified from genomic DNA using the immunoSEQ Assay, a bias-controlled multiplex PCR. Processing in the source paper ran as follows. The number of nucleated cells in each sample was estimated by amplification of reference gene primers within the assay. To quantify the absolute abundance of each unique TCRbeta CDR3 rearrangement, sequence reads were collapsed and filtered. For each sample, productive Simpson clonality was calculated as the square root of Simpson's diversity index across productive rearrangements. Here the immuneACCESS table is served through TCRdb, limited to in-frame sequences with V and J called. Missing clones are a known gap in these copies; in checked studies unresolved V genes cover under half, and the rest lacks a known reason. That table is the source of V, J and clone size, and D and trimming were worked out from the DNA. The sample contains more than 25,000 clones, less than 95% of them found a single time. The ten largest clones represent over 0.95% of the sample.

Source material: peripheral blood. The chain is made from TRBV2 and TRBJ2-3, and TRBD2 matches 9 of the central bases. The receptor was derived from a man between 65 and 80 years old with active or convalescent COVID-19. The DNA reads TGTGCCAGCAGTGGAGGACTAGCGGATACGCAGTATTTT. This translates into CASSGGLADTQYF.